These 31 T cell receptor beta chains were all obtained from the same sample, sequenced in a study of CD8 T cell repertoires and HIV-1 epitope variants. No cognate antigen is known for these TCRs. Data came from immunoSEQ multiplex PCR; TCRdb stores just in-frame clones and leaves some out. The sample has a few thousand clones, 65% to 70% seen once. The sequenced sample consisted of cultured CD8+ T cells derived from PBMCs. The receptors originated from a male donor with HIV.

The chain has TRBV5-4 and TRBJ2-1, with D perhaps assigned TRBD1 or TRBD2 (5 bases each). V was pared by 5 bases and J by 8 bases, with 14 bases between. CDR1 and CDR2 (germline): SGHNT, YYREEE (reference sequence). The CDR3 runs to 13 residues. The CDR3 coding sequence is TGTGCCAGCAGTTTCCTCAGAGGGGATGAGCAGTTCTTC. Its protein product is CASSFLRGDEQFF. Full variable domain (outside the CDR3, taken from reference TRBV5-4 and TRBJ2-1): ETGVTQSPTHLIKTRGQQVTLRCSSQSGHNTVSWYQQALGQGPQFIFQYYREEENGRGNFPPRFSGLQFPNYSSELNVNALELDDSALYLCASSFLRGDEQFFGPGTRLTVL.

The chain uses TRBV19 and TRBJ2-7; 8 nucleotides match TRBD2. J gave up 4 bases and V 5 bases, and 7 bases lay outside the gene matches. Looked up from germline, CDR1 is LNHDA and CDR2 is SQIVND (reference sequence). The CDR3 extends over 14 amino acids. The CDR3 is CASSFASGSYEQYF. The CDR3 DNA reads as TGTGCCAGTAGTTTTGCGAGCGGGAGTTACGAGCAGTACTTC.

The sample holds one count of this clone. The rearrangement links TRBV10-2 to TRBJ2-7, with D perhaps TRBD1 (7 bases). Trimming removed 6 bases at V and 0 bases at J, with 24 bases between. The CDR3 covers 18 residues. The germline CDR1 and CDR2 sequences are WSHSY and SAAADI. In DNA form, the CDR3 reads TGCGCCAGCAGCGGGCGACAGGGACTGTCCCTAAGCTCCTACGAGCAGTACTTC. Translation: CASSGRQGLSLSSYEQYF.

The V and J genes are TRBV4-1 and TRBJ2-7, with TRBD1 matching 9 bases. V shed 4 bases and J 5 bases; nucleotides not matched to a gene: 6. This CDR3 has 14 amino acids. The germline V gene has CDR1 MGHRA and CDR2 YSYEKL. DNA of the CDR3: TGCGCCAGCAGCCCCCGGACAGGGGTAAACGAGCAGTACTTC. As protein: CASSPRTGVNEQYF.

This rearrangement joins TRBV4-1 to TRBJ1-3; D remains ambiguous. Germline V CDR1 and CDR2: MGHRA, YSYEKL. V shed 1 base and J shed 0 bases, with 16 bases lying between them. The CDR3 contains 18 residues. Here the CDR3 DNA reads TGCGCCAGCAGCCAAGGAAGGATCCGGATAGGCTCTGGAAACACCATATATTTT. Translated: CASSQGRIRIGSGNTIYF.

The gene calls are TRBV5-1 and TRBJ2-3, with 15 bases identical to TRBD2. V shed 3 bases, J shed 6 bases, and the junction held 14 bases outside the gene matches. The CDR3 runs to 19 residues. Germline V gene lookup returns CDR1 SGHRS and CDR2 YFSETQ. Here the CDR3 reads CASSSNPGTSGRSADTQYF. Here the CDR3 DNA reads TGCGCCAGCAGCTCAAATCCCGGGACTAGCGGGAGGTCCGCGGATACGCAGTATTTT. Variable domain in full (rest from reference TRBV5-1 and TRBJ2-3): KAGVTQTPRYLIKTRGQQVTLSCSPISGHRSVSWYQQTPGQGLQFLFEYFSETQRNKGNFPGRFSGRQFSNSRSEMNVSTLELGDSALYLCASSSNPGTSGRSADTQYFGPGTRLTVL.

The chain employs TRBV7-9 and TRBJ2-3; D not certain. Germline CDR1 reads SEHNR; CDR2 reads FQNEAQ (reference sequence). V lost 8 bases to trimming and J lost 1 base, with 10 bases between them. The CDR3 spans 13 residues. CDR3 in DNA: TGTGCCAGCCCTGCGGCGGGCACAGATACGCAGTATTTT. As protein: CASPAAGTDTQYF.

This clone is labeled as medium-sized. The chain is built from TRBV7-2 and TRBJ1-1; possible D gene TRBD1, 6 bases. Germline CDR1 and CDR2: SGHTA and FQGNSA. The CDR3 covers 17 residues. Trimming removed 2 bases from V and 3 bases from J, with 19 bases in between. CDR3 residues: CASSLHGPGAGDTEAFF. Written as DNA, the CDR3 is TGTGCCAGCAGCTTACACGGTCCGGGGGCGGGTGACACTGAAGCTTTCTTT.

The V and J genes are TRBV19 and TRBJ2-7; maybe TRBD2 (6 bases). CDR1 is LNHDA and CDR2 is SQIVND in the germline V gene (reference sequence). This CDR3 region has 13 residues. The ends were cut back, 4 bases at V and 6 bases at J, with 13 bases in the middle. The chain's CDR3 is CASSTYPGLEQYF. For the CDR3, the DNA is TGTGCCAGTAGTACCTATCCGGGACTCGAGCAGTACTTC. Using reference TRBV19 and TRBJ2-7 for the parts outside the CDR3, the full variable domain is DGGITQSPKYLFRKEGQNVTLSCEQNLNHDAMYWYRQDPGQGLRLIYYSQIVNDFQKGDIAEGYSVSREKKESFPLTVTSAQKNPTAFYLCASSTYPGLEQYFGPGTRLTVT.

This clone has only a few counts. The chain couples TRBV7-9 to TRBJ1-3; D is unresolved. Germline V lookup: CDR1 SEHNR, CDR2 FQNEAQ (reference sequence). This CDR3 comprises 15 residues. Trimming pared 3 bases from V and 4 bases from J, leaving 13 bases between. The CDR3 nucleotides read TGTGCCAGCAGCTTTAGTACAGCCTCGGGAAACACCATATATTTT. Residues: CASSFSTASGNTIYF. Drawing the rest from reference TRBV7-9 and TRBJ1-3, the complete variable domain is DTGVSQNPRHKITKRGQNVTFRCDPISEHNRLYWYRQTLGQGPEFLTYFQNEAQLEKSRLLSDRFSAERPKGSFSTLEIQRTEQGDSAMYLCASSFSTASGNTIYFGEGSWLTVV.

This CDR3 reads CASSSDVSAYEQYF. CDR3 nucleotides: TGTGCCAGCAGTTCAGATGTCTCGGCCTACGAGCAGTACTTC. This sequence joins TRBV6-5 and TRBJ2-7; D call uncertain. This CDR3 comprises 14 residues. V was pared by 4 bases and J by 2 bases, with 12 bases between. The germline V gene encodes CDR1 MNHEY and CDR2 SVGAGI.

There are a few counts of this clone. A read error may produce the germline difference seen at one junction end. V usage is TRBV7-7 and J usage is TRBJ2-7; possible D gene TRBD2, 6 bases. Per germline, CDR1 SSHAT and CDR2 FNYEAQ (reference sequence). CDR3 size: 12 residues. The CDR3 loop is CASSPGSGEQYF. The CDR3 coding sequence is TGTGCTAGCAGCCCCGGGAGCGGCGAGCAGTACTTC.

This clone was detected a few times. CDR3 nucleotide sequence: TGTGCCAGCAGTAGATACGAGGGCACCGGGGAGCTGTTTTTT. It codes for CASSRYEGTGELFF. The chain carries TRBV7-6 and TRBJ2-2, with D perhaps TRBD2 (5 bases). CDR3 size: 14 residues. V lost 6 bases to trimming and J lost 4 bases, with 12 bases between them. Germline CDR1 is SGHVS and CDR2 is FNYEAQ.

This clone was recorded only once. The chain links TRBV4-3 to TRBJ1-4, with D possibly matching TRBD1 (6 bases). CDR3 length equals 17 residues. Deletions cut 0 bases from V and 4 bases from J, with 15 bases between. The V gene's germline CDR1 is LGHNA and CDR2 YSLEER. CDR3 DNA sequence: TGCGCCAGCAGCCAAGAGGGATACAGGGTGAATAATGAAAAACTGTTTTTT. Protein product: CASSQEGYRVNNEKLFF.

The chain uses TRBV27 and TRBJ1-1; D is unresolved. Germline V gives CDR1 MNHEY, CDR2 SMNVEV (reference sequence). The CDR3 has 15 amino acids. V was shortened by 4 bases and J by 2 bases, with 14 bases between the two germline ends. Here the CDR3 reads CASSSLFTVNTEAFF. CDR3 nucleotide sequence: TGTGCCAGCAGTTCCCTATTTACAGTAAACACTGAAGCTTTCTTT.

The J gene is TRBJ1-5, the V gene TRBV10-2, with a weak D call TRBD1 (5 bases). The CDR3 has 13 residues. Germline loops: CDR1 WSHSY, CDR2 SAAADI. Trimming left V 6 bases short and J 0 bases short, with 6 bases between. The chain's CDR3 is CASRDNSNQPQHF. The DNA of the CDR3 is TGCGCCAGCAGGGACAATAGCAATCAGCCCCAGCATTTT.

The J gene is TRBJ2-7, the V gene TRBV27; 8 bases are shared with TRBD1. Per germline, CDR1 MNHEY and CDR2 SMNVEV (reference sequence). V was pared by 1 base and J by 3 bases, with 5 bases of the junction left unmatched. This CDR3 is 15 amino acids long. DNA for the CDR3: TGTGCCAGCAGTTTATTCTCGGGACAGGTCTACGAGCAGTACTTC. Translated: CASSLFSGQVYEQYF.

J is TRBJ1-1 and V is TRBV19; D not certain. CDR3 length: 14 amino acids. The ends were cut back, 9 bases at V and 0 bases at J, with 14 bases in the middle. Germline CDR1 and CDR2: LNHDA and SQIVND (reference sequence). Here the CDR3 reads CASRPEAMNTEAFF. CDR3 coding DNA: TGTGCCAGCCGCCCCGAGGCCATGAACACTGAAGCTTTCTTT. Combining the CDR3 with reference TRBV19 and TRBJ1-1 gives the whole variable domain DGGITQSPKYLFRKEGQNVTLSCEQNLNHDAMYWYRQDPGQGLRLIYYSQIVNDFQKGDIAEGYSVSREKKESFPLTVTSAQKNPTAFYLCASRPEAMNTEAFFGQGTRLTVV.

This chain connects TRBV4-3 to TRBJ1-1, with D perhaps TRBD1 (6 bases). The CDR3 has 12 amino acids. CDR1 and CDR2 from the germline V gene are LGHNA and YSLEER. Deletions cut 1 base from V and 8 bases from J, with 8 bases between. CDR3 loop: CASSQGTAEAFF. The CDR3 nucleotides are TGCGCCAGCAGCCAAGGGACAGCCGAAGCTTTCTTT.

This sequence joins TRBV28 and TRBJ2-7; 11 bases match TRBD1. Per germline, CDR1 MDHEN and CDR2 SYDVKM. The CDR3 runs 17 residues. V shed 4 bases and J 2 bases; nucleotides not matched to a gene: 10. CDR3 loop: CASSSPGTGGHTYEQYF. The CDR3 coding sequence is TGTGCCAGCAGTTCCCCCGGGACAGGGGGTCATACCTACGAGCAGTACTTC.

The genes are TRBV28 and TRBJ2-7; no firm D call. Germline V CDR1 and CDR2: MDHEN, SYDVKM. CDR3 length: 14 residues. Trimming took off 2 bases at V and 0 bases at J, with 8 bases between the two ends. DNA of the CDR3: TGTGCCAGCAGTTTACCCCCAAGCTCCTACGAGCAGTACTTC. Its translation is CASSLPPSSYEQYF.

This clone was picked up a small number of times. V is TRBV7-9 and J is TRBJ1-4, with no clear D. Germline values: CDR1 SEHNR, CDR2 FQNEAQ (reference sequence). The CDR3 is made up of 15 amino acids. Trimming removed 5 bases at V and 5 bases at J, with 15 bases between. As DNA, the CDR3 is TGTGCCAGCAGCCCGAAAGGTTTCTCCAATGAAAAACTGTTTTTT. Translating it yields CASSPKGFSNEKLFF. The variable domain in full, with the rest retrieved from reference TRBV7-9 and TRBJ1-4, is DTGVSQNPRHKITKRGQNVTFRCDPISEHNRLYWYRQTLGQGPEFLTYFQNEAQLEKSRLLSDRFSAERPKGSFSTLEIQRTEQGDSAMYLCASSPKGFSNEKLFFGSGTQLSVL.

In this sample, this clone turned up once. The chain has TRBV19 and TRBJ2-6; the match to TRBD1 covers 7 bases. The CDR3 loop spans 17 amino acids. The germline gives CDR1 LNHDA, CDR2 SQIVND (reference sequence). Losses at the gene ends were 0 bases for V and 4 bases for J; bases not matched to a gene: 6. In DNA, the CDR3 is TGTGCCAGTAGTATAGACCTGACAGGGTCCGGGGCCAACGTCCTGACTTTC. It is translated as CASSIDLTGSGANVLTF.

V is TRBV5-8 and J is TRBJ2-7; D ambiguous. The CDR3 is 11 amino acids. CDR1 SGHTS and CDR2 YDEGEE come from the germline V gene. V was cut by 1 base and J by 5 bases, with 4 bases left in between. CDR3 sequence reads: CASSLSHEQYF. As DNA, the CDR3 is TGTGCCAGCAGCTTGTCCCACGAGCAGTACTTC.

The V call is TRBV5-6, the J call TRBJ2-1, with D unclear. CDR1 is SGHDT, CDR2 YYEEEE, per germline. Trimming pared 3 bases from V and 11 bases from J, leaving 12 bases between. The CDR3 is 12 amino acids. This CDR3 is CASSSIQNQQFF. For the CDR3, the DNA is TGTGCCAGCAGCTCTATCCAAAATCAGCAGTTCTTC. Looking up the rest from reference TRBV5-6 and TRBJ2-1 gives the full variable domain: DAGVTQSPTHLIKTRGQQVTLRCSPKSGHDTVSWYQQALGQGPQFIFQYYEEEERQRGNFPDRFSGHQFPNYSSELNVNALLLGDSALYLCASSSIQNQQFFGPGTRLTVL.

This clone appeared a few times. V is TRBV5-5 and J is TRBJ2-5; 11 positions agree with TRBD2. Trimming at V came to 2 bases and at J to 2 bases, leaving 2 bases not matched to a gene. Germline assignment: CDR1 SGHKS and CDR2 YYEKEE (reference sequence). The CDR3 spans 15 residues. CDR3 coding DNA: TGTGCCAGCAGCTTTTCTAGCGGGGGGCAAGAGACCCAGTACTTC. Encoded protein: CASSFSSGGQETQYF.

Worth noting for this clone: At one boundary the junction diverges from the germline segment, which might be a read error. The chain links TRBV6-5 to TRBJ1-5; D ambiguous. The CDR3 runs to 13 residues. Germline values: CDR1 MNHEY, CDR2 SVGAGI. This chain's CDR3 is CASREYLNQSQHF. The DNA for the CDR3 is TGTGCCAGCAGGGAATATTTGAATCAGTCCCAGCATTTT.

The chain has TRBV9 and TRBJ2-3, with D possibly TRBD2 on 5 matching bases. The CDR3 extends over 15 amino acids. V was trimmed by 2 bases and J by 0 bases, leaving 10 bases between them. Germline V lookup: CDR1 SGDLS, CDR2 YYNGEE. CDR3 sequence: CASSVGGPSTDTQYF. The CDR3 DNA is TGTGCCAGCAGCGTGGGCGGGCCTAGCACAGATACGCAGTATTTT.

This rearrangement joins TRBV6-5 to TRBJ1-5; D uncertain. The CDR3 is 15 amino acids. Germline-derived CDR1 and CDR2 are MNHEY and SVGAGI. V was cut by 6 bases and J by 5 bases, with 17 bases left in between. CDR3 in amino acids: CASSVDTDNYQPQHF. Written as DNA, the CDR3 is TGTGCCAGCAGCGTAGACACCGACAACTATCAGCCCCAGCATTTT.

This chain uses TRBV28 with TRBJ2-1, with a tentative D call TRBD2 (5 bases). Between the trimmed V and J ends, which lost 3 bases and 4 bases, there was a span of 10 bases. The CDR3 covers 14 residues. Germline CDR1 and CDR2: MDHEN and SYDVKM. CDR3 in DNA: TGTGCCAGCAGTTTGCTAGCAGAATACAATGAGCAGTTCTTC. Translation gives CASSLLAEYNEQFF.

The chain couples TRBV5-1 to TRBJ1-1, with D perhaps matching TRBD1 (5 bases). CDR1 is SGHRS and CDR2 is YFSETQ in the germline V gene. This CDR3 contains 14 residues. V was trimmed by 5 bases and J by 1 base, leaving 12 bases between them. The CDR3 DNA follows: TGCGCCAGCAGATTTGGGGGAGGGAACACTGAAGCTTTCTTT. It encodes CASRFGGGNTEAFF.